This entry lists 16 T cell receptor beta chains sequenced from one sample in a study of CD8 T cells in Susac syndrome. Reverse transcription of about 0.5 to 1 ug RNA was carried out with random hexamers. A single record per CDR3 protein comes from TCRdb applying MiXCR to the immunoSEQ multiplex PCR reads. This table holds roughly 52,000 distinct CDR3 sequences, more than 85% found once. The sample was CD8+ T cells from PBMCs. The source is a human donor with Susac syndrome.

The genes are TRBV3-1 and TRBJ2-3; tentative D call: TRBD2 (6 bases). The CDR3 is 18 amino acids. V lost 3 bases, J lost 4 bases, and 23 bases lay in between. The germline V gene encodes CDR1 LGHDT and CDR2 YNNKEL (reference sequence). CDR3 bases: TGTGCCAGCAGCCAGGCTATAGTGGGACCGCGGGGCGCAGATACGCAGTATTTT. Its protein product is CASSQAIVGPRGADTQYF.

The chain uses TRBV15 and TRBJ1-2; TRBD1 might be the D (6 bases). CDR1 and CDR2 from the germline V gene are LNHNV and YYDKDF (reference sequence). V was clipped by 1 base and J by 4 bases, with 13 bases between them. This CDR3 has 15 residues. DNA for the CDR3: TGTGCCACCAGCAGAGGCCGGGAACAGGGCTATGGCTACACCTTC. It specifies CATSRGREQGYGYTF.

In DNA, the CDR3 is TGTGCCAGCAGCTTGGGACCGCTGGGGGATGAGCAGTTCTTC. The encoded protein is CASSLGPLGDEQFF. The chain combines TRBV5-4 with TRBJ2-1; D might be TRBD1 or TRBD2, each matching 5 bases. This CDR3 contains 14 residues. Trimming stripped 0 bases from V and 8 bases from J, with 12 bases between. Germline CDR1 reads SGHNT; CDR2 reads YYREEE (reference sequence).

This rearrangement joins TRBV2 to TRBJ2-1; D not certain. This CDR3 is built from 12 residues. V was cut by 5 bases and J by 6 bases, with 8 bases left in between. CDR1 is SNHLY and CDR2 is FYNNEI in the germline V gene. The CDR3 protein is CASSSSRNEQFF. CDR3 in DNA: TGTGCCAGCAGTTCAAGCCGCAATGAGCAGTTCTTC.

The chain has TRBV29-1 and TRBJ2-7; the D call may be TRBD1 or TRBD2 (5 bases each). Germline V gene data show CDR1 as SQVTM and CDR2 as ANQGSEA. V was pared by 1 base and J by 3 bases, with 7 bases between. The CDR3 consists of 12 residues. As DNA, the CDR3 is TGCAGCGTTGAAGGGGGGAACTACGAGCAGTACTTC. Translating it yields CSVEGGNYEQYF.

The V gene is TRBV20-1, the J gene TRBJ2-1; the match to TRBD2 covers 7 bases. The V gene end was trimmed by 5 bases and the J gene end by 8 bases; junction bases not matched to a gene: 15. The CDR3 has 15 amino acids. CDR1 and CDR2 from the germline V gene are DFQATT and SNEGSKA (reference sequence). CDR3 nucleotides: TGCAGTGCTCCTACACTACTAGCGTCGGACGATGAGCAGTTCTTC. Translation gives CSAPTLLASDDEQFF.

This chain connects TRBV29-1 to TRBJ1-2; D is ambiguous. Germline V CDR1 and CDR2: SQVTM, ANQGSEA. The CDR3 sequence is 13 residues long. V gave up 7 bases and J gave up 0 bases, with 12 bases separating them. Here the CDR3 reads CSAELGTNYGYTF. CDR3 coding DNA: TGCAGCGCCGAGCTGGGGACTAACTATGGCTACACCTTC. The full variable domain, rest sourced from reference TRBV29-1 and TRBJ1-2, is SAVISQKPSRDICQRGTSLTIQCQVDSQVTMMFWYRQQPGQSLTLIATANQGSEATYESGFVIDKFPISRPNLTFSTLTVSNMSPEDSSIYLCSAELGTNYGYTFGSGTRLTVV.

V gene TRBV5-1 combines with J gene TRBJ2-7; the match to TRBD1 covers 10 bases. The CDR3 extends over 14 amino acids. Germline CDR1 SGHRS, CDR2 YFSETQ. Trimming cost V 5 bases and J 2 bases; bases outside gene matches: 4. CDR3 coding DNA: TGCGCCAGCAGACGGGACAGGGGACCCTACGAGCAGTACTTC. Protein product: CASRRDRGPYEQYF. Complete variable domain (other parts from reference TRBV5-1 and TRBJ2-7): KAGVTQTPRYLIKTRGQQVTLSCSPISGHRSVSWYQQTPGQGLQFLFEYFSETQRNKGNFPGRFSGRQFSNSRSEMNVSTLELGDSALYLCASRRDRGPYEQYFGPGTRLTVT.

In this sample, this clonotype turned up once. The chain recombines TRBV11-1 with TRBJ2-7, with unresolved D. The ends were cut back, 1 base at V and 1 base at J, with 11 bases in the middle. Looked up from germline, CDR1 is SGHAT and CDR2 is FQDESV (reference sequence). The CDR3 loop spans 15 amino acids. CDR3 sequence reads: CASSLELPASYEQYF. CDR3 nucleotides: TGTGCCAGCAGCTTAGAGCTCCCCGCTTCCTACGAGCAGTACTTC.

This clonotype was counted a single time. V and J are TRBV29-1 and TRBJ2-1; D may correspond to TRBD1 or TRBD2 (5 bases each). The V gene's germline CDR1 is SQVTM and CDR2 ANQGSEA. Trimming left V 1 base short and J 9 bases short, with 16 bases between. The CDR3 has 14 residues. CDR3 region: CSVEVAGTYGEQFF. For the CDR3, the DNA is TGCAGCGTTGAAGTCGCCGGGACCTACGGTGAGCAGTTCTTC.

The rearrangement links TRBV4-2 to TRBJ2-1; D is uncertain. This CDR3 has 12 amino acids. Germline V lookup: CDR1 LGHNA, CDR2 YNFKEQ. V was trimmed by 0 bases and J by 9 bases, leaving 6 bases between them. This CDR3 reads CASSQDWGEQFF. DNA for the CDR3: TGTGCCAGCAGCCAAGATTGGGGTGAGCAGTTCTTC.

This chain joins TRBV29-1 and TRBJ2-7; possibly TRBD1 for D (5 bases). The germline V and J ends were trimmed by 4 bases and 4 bases, with 14 bases remaining between them. This CDR3 comprises 13 residues. Germline V CDR1 and CDR2: SQVTM, ANQGSEA. The CDR3 loop reads CSVVGLLGYEQYF. Here the CDR3 DNA reads TGCAGCGTTGTGGGGCTCCTTGGTTACGAGCAGTACTTC.

This chain joins TRBV6-6 and TRBJ2-1; TRBD2 agrees at 9 bases. There are 15 residues in the CDR3. In germline, CDR1 is MNHNY, CDR2 SVGAGI (reference sequence). J was trimmed by 2 bases and V by 2 bases; bases with no gene match: 1. CDR3 protein: CASSYRGGAYNEQFF. In nucleotides, the CDR3 is TGTGCCAGCAGTTACCGCGGGGGGGCCTACAATGAGCAGTTCTTC.

The chain is built from TRBV29-1 and TRBJ1-3; D possibly corresponds to TRBD1 (5 bases). V was cut by 6 bases and J by 2 bases, with 14 bases left in between. The V gene's germline CDR1 is SQVTM and CDR2 ANQGSEA. The CDR3 runs to 14 residues. The CDR3 coding sequence is TGCAGCGTCGTACAACAGGATCCTGGAAACACCATATATTTT. Translated, it gives CSVVQQDPGNTIYF. Supplemented by reference TRBV29-1 and TRBJ1-3, the full variable domain reads SAVISQKPSRDICQRGTSLTIQCQVDSQVTMMFWYRQQPGQSLTLIATANQGSEATYESGFVIDKFPISRPNLTFSTLTVSNMSPEDSSIYLCSVVQQDPGNTIYFGEGSWLTVV.

CDR3 nucleotides: TGTGCCTGGAGTGTACGGAGCGGGGGCGCCCAGGGGACCCAGTACTTC. It codes for CAWSVRSGGAQGTQYF. The chain recombines TRBV30 with TRBJ2-5; 8 bases agree with TRBD2. In germline, CDR1 is GTSNPN, CDR2 SVGIG (reference sequence). The trim removed 0 bases at V and 7 bases at J, leaving 13 bases unmatched. The CDR3 totals 16 residues.

This rearrangement joins TRBV11-2 to TRBJ2-7; D gene uncertain. In germline, CDR1 is SGHAT, CDR2 FQNNGV. Trimming stripped 1 base from V and 0 bases from J, with 10 bases between. CDR3 length: 15 residues. CDR3 in amino acids: CASSLARLPSYEQYF. CDR3 in DNA: TGTGCCAGCAGCTTAGCCAGGTTACCCTCCTACGAGCAGTACTTC.